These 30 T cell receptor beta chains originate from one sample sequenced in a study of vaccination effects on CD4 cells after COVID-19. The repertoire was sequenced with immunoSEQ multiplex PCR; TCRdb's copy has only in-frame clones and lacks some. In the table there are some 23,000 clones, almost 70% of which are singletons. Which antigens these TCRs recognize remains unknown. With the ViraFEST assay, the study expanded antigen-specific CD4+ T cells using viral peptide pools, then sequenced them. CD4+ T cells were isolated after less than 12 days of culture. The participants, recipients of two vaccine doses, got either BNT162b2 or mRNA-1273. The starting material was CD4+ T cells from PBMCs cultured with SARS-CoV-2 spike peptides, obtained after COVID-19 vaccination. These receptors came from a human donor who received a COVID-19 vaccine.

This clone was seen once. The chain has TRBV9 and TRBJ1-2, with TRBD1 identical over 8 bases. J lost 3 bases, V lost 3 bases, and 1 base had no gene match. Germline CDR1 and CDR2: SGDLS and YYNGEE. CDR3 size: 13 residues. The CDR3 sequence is CASSAQGDYGYTF. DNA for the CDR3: TGTGCCAGCAGCGCACAGGGGGACTATGGCTACACCTTC.

The CDR3 sequence: CASSSPGQGRYEQYF. In DNA form, the CDR3 reads TGTGCCAGCAGTTCCCCGGGACAGGGGCGCTACGAGCAGTACTTC. This chain joins TRBV6-5 and TRBJ2-7; 10 bases are a match to TRBD1. The CDR3 is made up of 15 amino acids. Germline CDR1 reads MNHEY; CDR2 reads SVGAGI. Losses at the gene ends were 4 bases for V and 3 bases for J; bases not matched to a gene: 6.

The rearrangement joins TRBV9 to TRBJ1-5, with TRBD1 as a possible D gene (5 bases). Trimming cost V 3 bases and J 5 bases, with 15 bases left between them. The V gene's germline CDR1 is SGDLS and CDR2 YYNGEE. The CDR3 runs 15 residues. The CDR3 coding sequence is TGTGCCAGCAGCGCGCTTGACGGGGGGGATCAGCCCCAGCATTTT. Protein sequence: CASSALDGGDQPQHF.

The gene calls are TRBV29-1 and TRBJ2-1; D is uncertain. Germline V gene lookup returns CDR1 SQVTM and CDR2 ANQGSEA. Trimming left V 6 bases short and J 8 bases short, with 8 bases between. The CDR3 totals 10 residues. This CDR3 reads CSVYRDEQFF. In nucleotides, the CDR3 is TGCAGCGTGTATCGGGATGAGCAGTTCTTC.

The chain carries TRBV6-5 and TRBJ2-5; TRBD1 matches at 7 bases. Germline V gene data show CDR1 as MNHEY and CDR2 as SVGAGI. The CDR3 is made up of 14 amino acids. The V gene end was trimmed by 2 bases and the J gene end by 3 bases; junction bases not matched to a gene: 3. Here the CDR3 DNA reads TGTGCCAGCAGTTACGGGACAGCTAAAGAGACCCAGTACTTC. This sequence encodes CASSYGTAKETQYF.

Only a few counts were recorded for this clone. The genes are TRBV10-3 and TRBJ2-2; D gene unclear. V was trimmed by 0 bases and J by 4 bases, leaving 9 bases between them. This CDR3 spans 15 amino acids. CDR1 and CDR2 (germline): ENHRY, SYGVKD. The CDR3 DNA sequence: TGTGCCATCAGTGAGTCTACGGATCCCACCGGGGAGCTGTTTTTT. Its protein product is CAISESTDPTGELFF.

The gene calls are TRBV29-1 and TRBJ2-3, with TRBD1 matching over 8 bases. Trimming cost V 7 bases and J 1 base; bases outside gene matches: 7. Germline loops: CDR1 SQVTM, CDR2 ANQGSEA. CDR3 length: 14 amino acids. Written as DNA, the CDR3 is TGCAGCGCAGACAGGGGATTGGGCACAGATACGCAGTATTTT. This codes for CSADRGLGTDTQYF.

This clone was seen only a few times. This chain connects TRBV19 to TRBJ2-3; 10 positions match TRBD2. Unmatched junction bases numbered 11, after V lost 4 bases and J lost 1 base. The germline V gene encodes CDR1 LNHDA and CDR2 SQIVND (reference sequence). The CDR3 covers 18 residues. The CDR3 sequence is CASSKVAGGARGTDTQYF. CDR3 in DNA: TGTGCCAGTAGTAAAGTAGCGGGGGGCGCCAGAGGCACAGATACGCAGTATTTT.

In DNA, the CDR3 is TGTGCCAGCAGCTTGTCCAACTCGAGGGTCTCTAGAACCTACAATGAGCAGTTCTTC. It encodes CASSLSNSRVSRTYNEQFF. The chain links TRBV7-9 to TRBJ2-1, with a possible D match to TRBD2 (5 bases). The germline V gene has CDR1 SEHNR and CDR2 FQNEAQ (reference sequence). The CDR3 runs to 19 residues. V shed 3 bases and J shed 2 bases, with 23 bases lying between them.

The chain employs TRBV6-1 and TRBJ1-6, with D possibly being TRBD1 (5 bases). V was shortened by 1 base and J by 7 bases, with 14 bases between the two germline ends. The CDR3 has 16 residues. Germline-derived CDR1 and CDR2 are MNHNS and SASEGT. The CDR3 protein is CASSEGGGFGNSPLHF. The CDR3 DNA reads TGTGCCAGCAGTGAAGGGGGGGGATTCGGGAATTCACCCCTCCACTTT.

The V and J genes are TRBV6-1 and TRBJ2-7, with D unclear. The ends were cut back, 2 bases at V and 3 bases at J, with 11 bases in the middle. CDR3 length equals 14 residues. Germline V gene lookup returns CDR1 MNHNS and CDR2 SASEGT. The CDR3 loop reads CASSESGVIYEQYF. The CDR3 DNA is TGTGCCAGCAGTGAATCTGGGGTAATCTACGAGCAGTACTTC.

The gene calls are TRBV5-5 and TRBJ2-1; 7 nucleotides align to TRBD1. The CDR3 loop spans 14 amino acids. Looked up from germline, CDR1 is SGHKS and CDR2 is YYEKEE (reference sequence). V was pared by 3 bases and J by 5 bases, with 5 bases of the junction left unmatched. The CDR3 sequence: CASSSLGQHNEQFF. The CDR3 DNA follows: TGTGCCAGCAGCTCCCTGGGACAGCACAATGAGCAGTTCTTC.

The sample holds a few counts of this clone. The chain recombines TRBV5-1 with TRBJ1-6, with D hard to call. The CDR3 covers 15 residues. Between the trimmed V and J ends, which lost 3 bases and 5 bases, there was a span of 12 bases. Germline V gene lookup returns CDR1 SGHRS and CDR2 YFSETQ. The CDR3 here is CASSSNPGNNSPLHF. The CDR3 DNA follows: TGCGCCAGCAGCTCGAATCCCGGGAATAATTCACCCCTCCACTTT.

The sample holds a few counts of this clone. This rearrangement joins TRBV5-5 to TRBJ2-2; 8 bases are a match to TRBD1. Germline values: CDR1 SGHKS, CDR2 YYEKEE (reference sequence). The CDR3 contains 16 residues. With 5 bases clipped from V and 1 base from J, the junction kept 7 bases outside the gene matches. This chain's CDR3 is CASSSATGVNTGELFF. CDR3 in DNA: TGTGCCAGCAGTTCGGCGACAGGGGTGAACACCGGGGAGCTGTTTTTT.

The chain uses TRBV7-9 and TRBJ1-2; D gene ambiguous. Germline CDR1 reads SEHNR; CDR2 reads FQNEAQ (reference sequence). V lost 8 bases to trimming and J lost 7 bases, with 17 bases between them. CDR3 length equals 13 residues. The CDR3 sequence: CASHRDTVRGYTF. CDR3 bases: TGTGCCAGCCACCGCGACACGGTTCGTGGCTACACCTTC.

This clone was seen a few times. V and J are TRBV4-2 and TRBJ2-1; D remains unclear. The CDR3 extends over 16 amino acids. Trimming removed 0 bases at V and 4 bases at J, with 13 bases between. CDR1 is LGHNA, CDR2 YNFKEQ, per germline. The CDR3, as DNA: TGTGCCAGCAGCCAAGACGGGCAGTCTGGGTACAATGAGCAGTTCTTC. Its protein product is CASSQDGQSGYNEQFF.

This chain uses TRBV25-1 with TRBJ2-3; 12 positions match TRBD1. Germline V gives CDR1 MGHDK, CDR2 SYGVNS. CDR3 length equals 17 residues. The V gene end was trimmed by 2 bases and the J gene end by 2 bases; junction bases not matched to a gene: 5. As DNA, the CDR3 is TGTGCCAGCAGTGAACCGGGACAGGGGGCGTCCACAGATACGCAGTATTTT. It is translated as CASSEPGQGASTDTQYF.

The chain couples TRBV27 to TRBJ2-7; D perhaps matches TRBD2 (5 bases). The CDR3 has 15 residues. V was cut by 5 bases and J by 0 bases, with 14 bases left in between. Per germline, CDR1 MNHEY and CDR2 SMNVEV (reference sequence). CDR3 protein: CASSNGVPTSYEQYF. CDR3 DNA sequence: TGTGCCAGCAGTAACGGGGTTCCTACCTCCTACGAGCAGTACTTC.

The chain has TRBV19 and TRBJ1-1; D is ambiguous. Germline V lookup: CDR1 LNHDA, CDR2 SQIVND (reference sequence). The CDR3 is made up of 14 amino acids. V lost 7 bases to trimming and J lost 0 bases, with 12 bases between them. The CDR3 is CASIITGMNTEAFF. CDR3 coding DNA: TGTGCCAGTATTATTACCGGGATGAACACTGAAGCTTTCTTT.

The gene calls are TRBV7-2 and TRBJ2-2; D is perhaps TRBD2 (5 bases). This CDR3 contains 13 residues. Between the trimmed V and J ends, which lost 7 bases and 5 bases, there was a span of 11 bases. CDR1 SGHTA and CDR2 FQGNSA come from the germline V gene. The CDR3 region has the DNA TGTGCCAGCAACCTGGACTTTACCGGGGAGCTGTTTTTT. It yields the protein CASNLDFTGELFF.

CDR3 nucleotide sequence: TGTGCCACCAGCAGAGACCGGGACAGGGGAAACACCATATATTTT. Translation gives CATSRDRDRGNTIYF. The V and J genes are TRBV15 and TRBJ1-3; TRBD1 matches at 8 bases. Per germline, CDR1 LNHNV and CDR2 YYDKDF (reference sequence). The CDR3 sequence is 15 residues long. V was pared by 0 bases and J by 4 bases, with 2 bases of the junction left unmatched.

Here the CDR3 DNA reads TGTGCCAGCAGCTTAAATAGTCAGGGTACCGAGCAGTACTTC. Translated: CASSLNSQGTEQYF. The chain combines TRBV7-9 with TRBJ2-7, with D possibly TRBD1 on 5 matching bases. Per the germline V gene, CDR1 is SEHNR and CDR2 is FQNEAQ (reference sequence). Trimming took off 2 bases at V and 6 bases at J, with 14 bases between the two ends. The CDR3 consists of 14 residues. The full variable domain, its missing parts supplied by reference TRBV7-9 and TRBJ2-7, is DTGVSQNPRHKITKRGQNVTFRCDPISEHNRLYWYRQTLGQGPEFLTYFQNEAQLEKSRLLSDRFSAERPKGSFSTLEIQRTEQGDSAMYLCASSLNSQGTEQYFGPGTRLTVT.

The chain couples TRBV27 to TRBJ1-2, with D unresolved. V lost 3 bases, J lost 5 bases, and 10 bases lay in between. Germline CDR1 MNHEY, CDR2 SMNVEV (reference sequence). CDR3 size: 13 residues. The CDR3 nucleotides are TGTGCCAGCAGTTTCGGCAGATCATATGGCTACACCTTC. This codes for CASSFGRSYGYTF.

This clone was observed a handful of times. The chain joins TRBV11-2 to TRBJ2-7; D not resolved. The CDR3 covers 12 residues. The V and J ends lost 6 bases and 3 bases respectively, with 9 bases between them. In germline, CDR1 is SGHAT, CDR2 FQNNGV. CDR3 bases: TGTGCCAGCAGTACAAGGGTCTACGAGCAGTACTTC. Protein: CASSTRVYEQYF.

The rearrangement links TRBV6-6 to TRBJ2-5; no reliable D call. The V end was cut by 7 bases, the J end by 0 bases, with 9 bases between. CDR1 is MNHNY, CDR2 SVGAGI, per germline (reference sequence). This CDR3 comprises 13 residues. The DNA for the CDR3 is TGTGCCAGCACCTACCGGGACCAAGAGACCCAGTACTTC. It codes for CASTYRDQETQYF.

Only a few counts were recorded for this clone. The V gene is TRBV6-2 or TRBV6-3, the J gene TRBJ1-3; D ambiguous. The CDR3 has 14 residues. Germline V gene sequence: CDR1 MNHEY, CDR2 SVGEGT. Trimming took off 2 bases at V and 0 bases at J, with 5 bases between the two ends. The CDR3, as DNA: TGTGCCAGCAGTTACGGGTACTCTGGAAACACCATATATTTT. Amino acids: CASSYGYSGNTIYF.

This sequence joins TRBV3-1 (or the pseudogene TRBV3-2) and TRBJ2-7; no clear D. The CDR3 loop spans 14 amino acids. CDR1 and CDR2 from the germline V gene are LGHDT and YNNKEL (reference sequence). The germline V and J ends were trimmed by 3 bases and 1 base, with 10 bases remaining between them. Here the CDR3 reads CASSHPQGSYEQYF. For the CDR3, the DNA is TGTGCCAGCAGCCATCCACAAGGGTCCTACGAGCAGTACTTC.

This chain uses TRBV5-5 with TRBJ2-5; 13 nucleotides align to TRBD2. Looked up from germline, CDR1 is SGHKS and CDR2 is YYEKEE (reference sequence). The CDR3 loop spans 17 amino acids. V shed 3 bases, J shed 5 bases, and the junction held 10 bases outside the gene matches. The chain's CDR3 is CASSWGGLAGEGETQYF. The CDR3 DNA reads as TGTGCCAGCAGCTGGGGAGGACTAGCGGGAGAAGGGGAGACCCAGTACTTC. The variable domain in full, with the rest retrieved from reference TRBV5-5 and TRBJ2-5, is DAGVTQSPTHLIKTRGQQVTLRCSPISGHKSVSWYQQVLGQGPQFIFQYYEKEERGRGNFPDRFSARQFPNYSSELNVNALLLGDSALYLCASSWGGLAGEGETQYFGPGTRLLVL.

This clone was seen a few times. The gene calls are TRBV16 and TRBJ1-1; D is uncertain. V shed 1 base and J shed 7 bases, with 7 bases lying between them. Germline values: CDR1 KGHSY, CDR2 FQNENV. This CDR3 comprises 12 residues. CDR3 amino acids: CASSQFAVEAFF. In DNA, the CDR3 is TGTGCCAGCAGCCAATTCGCAGTTGAAGCTTTCTTT.

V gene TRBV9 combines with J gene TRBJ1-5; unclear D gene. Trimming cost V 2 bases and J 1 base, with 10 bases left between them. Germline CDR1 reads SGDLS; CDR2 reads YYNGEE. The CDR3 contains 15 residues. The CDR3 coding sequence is TGTGCCAGCAGCGTGGGCAGCCTAAGCAATCAGCCCCAGCATTTT. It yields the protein CASSVGSLSNQPQHF.